The T cell receptor (beta chain) under discussion was sequenced for a study of blood T cell repertoires in COVID-19. Per the germline V gene, CDR1 is LGHNA and CDR2 is YSLEER. V lost 0 bases, J lost 0 bases, and 12 bases lay in between. This CDR3 region has 17 residues. Authors' data handling: Estimation of nucleated cell counts was performed using reference gene primer amplification. The repertoire was sequenced with immunoSEQ multiplex PCR; TCRdb's copy has only in-frame clones and lacks some. D and trimming were read from the DNA, whereas the V and J calls and clone size are those reported in that table. The repertoire has fewer than 200,000 clones, 88% of them found once; the top ten carry approximately 5.6%.

This TCR was sampled from a man in his forties with active or convalescent COVID-19. Sequenced sample: peripheral blood. The rearrangement joins TRBV4-3 to TRBJ2-1; D is uncertain. The CDR3 here is CASSQDAARSSYNEQFF. CDR3 nucleotide sequence: TGCGCCAGCAGCCAAGATGCGGCCAGAAGCTCCTACAATGAGCAGTTCTTC.